The clone carrying this T cell receptor (beta chain) was seen at least ten times. V trimming: 8 bases; J trimming: 3 bases; junction bases outside the gene matches: 10. In germline, CDR1 is LGHNT, CDR2 FRNRAP. This CDR3 has 15 amino acids. The data were taken from a study of blood T cell repertoires in COVID-19. Whole-study context: PBMCs, B-cell-depleted T cells, or T cells provided the cDNA or gDNA that made up the material.

Original methodology: From reference gene primer amplification, estimates of nucleated cell counts were derived. TCRdb keeps only in-frame clones here, not all; method: immunoSEQ multiplex PCR. The DNA gave D and trimming, while V, J and clone size come from that table. The sample comprises fewer than 300,000 clones, around 78% of which are singletons, and 2% to 3% rests with the top ten. This chain connects TRBV12-5 to TRBJ1-5, with 7 bases that match TRBD1. The sample comprised peripheral blood. The TCR originated in a woman in her 70s with active or convalescent COVID-19. In DNA form, the CDR3 reads TGTGCTAGTTCCCCCGGGGGACAGCACAATCAGCCCCAGCATTTT. Amino acids: CASSPGGQHNQPQHF.